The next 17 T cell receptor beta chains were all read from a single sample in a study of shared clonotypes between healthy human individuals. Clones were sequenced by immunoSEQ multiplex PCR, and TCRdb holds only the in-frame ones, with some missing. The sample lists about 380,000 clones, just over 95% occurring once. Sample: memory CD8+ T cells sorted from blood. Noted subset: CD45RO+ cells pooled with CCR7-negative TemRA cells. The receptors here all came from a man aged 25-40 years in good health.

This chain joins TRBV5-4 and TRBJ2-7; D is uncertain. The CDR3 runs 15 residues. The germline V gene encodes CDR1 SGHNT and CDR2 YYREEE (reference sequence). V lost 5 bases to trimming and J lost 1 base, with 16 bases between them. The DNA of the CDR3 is TGTGCCAGCAGTCGAACAGCGTCCGATTCCTACGAGCAGTACTTC. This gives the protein CASSRTASDSYEQYF.

CDR3 loop: CASSLAGTSGSDGEQFF. Here the CDR3 DNA reads TGCGCCAGCAGCTTGGCCGGGACTAGCGGGAGCGACGGTGAGCAGTTCTTC. The genes are TRBV5-1 and TRBJ2-1; 14 bases are a match to TRBD2. The V gene end was trimmed by 0 bases and the J gene end by 9 bases; junction bases not matched to a gene: 8. Germline values: CDR1 SGHRS, CDR2 YFSETQ. The CDR3 runs 17 residues.

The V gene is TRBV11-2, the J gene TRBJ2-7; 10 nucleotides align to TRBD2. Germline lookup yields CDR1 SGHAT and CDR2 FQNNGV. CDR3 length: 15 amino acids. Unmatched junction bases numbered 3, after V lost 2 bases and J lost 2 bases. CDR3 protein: CASSLQGLATYEQYF. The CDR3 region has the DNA TGTGCCAGCAGCTTACAGGGACTAGCGACCTACGAGCAGTACTTC. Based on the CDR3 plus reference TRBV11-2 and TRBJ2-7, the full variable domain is EAGVAQSPRYKIIEKRQSVAFWCNPISGHATLYWYQQILGQGPKLLIQFQNNGVVDDSQLPKDRFSAERLKGVDSTLKIQPAKLEDSAVYLCASSLQGLATYEQYFGPGTRLTVT.

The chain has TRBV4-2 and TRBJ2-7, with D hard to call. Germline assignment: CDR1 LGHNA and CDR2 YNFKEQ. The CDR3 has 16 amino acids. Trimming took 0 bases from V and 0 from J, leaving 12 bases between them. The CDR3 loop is CASSQDTQRFSYEQYF. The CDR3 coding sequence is TGTGCCAGCAGCCAAGATACGCAACGGTTCTCCTACGAGCAGTACTTC.

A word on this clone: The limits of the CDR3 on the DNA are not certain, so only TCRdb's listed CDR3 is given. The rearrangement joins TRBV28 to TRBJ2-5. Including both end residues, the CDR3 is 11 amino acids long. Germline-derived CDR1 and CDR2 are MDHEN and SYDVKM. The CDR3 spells CASSFLETQYF.

This chain's CDR3 is CASTPMGVLGHNEQFF. CDR3 in DNA: TGTGCCAGCACCCCTATGGGGGTCCTGGGCCACAATGAGCAGTTCTTC. The chain has TRBV28 and TRBJ2-1; D tentatively reads TRBD1 or TRBD2 (5 bases each). The CDR3 length is 16 residues. Germline CDR1 MDHEN, CDR2 SYDVKM. V shed 7 bases and J shed 5 bases, with 21 bases lying between them.

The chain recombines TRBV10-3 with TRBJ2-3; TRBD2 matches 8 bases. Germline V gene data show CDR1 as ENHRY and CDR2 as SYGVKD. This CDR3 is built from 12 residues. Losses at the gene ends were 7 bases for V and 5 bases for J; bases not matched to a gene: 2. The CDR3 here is CAITLAGDTQYF. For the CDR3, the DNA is TGTGCCATCACGCTAGCGGGAGATACGCAGTATTTT.

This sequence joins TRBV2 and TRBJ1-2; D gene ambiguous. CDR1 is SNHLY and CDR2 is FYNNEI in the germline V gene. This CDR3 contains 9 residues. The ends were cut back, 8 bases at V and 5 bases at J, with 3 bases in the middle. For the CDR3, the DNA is TGTGCCAGCCTGTATGGCTACACCTTC. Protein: CASLYGYTF.

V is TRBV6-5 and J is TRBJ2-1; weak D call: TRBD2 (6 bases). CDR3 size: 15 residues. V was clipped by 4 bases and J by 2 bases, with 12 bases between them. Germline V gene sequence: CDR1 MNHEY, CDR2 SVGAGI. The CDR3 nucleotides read TGTGCCAGCAGTTTCTTAGCGGACCCCTACAATGAGCAGTTCTTC. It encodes CASSFLADPYNEQFF.

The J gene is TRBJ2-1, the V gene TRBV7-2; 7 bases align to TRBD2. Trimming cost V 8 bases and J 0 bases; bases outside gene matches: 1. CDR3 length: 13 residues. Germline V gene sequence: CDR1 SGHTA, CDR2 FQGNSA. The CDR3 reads CASQRDSYNEQFF. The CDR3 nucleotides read TGTGCCAGCCAGCGGGACTCCTACAATGAGCAGTTCTTC. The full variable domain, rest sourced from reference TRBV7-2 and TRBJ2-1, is GAGVSQSPSNKVTEKGKDVELRCDPISGHTALYWYRQSLGQGLEFLIYFQGNSAPDKSGLPSDRFSAERTGGSVSTLTIQRTQQEDSAVYLCASQRDSYNEQFFGPGTRLTVL.

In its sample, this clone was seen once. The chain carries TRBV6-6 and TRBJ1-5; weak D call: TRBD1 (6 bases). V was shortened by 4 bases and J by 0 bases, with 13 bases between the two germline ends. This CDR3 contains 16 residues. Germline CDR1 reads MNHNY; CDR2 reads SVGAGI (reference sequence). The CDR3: CASSFWDTSSNQPQHF. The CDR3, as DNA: TGTGCCAGCAGTTTCTGGGACACCTCTAGCAATCAGCCCCAGCATTTT.

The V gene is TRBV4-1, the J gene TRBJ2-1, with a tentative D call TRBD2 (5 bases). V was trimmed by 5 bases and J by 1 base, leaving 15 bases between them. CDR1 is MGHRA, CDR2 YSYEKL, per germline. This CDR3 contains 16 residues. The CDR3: CASSTLGRGSYNEQFF. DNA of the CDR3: TGCGCCAGCAGCACGCTGGGGAGAGGGTCCTACAATGAGCAGTTCTTC.

The CDR3 region has the DNA TGTGCAAGTCGCTTAGAAGCGAACCCTGACATTAATGAAAAACTGTTTTTT. It is translated as CASRLEANPDINEKLFF. The V gene is TRBV12-2, the J gene TRBJ1-4. TRBV12-2 is a documented pseudogene. This CDR3 contains 17 residues.

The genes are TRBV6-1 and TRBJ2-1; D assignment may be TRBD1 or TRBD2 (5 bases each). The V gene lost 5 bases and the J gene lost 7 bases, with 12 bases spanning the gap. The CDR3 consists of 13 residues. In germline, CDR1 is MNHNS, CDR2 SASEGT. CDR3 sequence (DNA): TGTGCCAGCAGTAGAGGCGAGGGGAATGAGCAGTTCTTC. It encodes CASSRGEGNEQFF.

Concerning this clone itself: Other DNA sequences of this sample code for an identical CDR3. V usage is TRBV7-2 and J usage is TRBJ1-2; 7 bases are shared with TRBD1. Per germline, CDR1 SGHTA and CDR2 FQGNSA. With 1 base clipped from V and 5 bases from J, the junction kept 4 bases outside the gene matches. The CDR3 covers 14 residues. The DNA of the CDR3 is TGTGCCAGCAGCTTAGGCGGGACAGCTTATGGCTACACCTTC. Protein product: CASSLGGTAYGYTF.

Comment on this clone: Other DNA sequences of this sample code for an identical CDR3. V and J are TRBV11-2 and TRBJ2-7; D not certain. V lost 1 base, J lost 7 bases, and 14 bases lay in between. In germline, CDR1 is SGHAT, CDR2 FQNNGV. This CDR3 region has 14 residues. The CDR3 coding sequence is TGTGCCAGCAGCTTAGGGAGAGCTCCCTGGGAGCAGTACTTC. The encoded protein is CASSLGRAPWEQYF.

CDR3 loop: CAWRTGRYEQYF. In DNA form, the CDR3 reads TGTGCCTGGAGGACAGGGCGCTACGAGCAGTACTTC. V and J are TRBV30 and TRBJ2-7; 7 nucleotides agree with TRBD1. The ends lost 3 bases at V and 3 bases at J; junction bases unmatched: 2. The germline CDR1 and CDR2 sequences are GTSNPN and SVGIG (reference sequence). CDR3 length: 12 residues.